This entry is about one T cell receptor (beta chain). Germline V CDR1 and CDR2: SGDLS, YYNGEE. The V and J ends lost 0 bases and 11 bases respectively, with 15 bases between them. The CDR3 runs to 15 residues. The data belong to a study of control samples from healthy donors and cancer patients. TCRdb's copy holds only in-frame clones and misses some; the assay was immunoSEQ multiplex PCR. This table holds tens of thousands of clones, roughly nine tenths found once. The receptor comes from a man in his forties or fifties in good health. Sequencing was done on a sample of blood. The genes are TRBV9 and TRBJ1-6, with D tentatively TRBD1 (5 bases). CDR3 DNA: TGTGCCAGCAGCGTAGATCCCAGCAGGGAGACACCCCTCCACTTT. It is translated as CASSVDPSRETPLHF.